This T cell receptor beta chain was obtained from a study of T cell responses to AZD1222 COVID-19 vaccine. About the study: Second doses that came at about 4 or about 12 weeks were put together.

Whole-study results and caveats: Reportedly, close to half of spike-specific TCRs are directed against unmutated variant regions. Increases in Spike-specific TCR breadth and depth were seen after two AZD1222 doses. After the peak T cell response, and only then, were repertoires sampled.

The CDR3 is 13 amino acids. CDR1 and CDR2 from the germline V gene are MDHEN and SYDVKM. Trimming removed 8 bases at V and 1 base at J, with 11 bases between. Notes on this clone: As yet, its antigen is unknown.

Produced via immunoSEQ multiplex PCR; TCRdb's table is partial and in-frame only. The profile shows 90,000 to 130,000 clones, about 86% of them singletons. This specimen consisted of peripheral blood, obtained on day 0 of AZD1222 vaccination. The sequence derives from an adult in good health. The chain employs TRBV28 and TRBJ1-1; D remains unclear. The CDR3, as DNA: TGTGCCAGCTCGCTATATGAGAACACTGAAGCTTTCTTT. Its protein product is CASSLYENTEAFF.